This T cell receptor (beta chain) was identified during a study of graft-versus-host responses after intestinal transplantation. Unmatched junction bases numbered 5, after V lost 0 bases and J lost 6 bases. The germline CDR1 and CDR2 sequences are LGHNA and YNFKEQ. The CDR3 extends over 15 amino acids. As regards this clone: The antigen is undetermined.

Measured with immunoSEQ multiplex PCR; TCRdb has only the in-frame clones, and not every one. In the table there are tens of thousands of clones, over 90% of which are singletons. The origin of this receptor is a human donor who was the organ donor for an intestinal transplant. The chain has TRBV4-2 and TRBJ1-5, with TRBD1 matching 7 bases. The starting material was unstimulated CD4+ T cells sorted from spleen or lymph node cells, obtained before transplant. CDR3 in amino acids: CASSQEGRGAQPQHF. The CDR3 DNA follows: TGTGCCAGCAGCCAAGAAGGCAGGGGGGCTCAGCCCCAGCATTTT.